In this sample, the clone carrying this TCR beta chain turned up a few times. The antigen is undetermined. Use of 60 Vbeta and 13 Jbeta primers characterized the PCR. Some clones are missing from TCRdb's copy, which holds only in-frame ones; the method was immunoSEQ multiplex PCR. The data hold 170,000 or so clones, with 65% to 85% observed a single time. The data originate from a study of cytomegalovirus exposure and HLA in healthy donors. CDR3 size: 13 residues. Trimming shortened V by 5 bases and J by 3 bases, and 10 bases separated the two germline ends. Germline V gene sequence: CDR1 MNHEY, CDR2 SVGAGI. Study outcomes and limitations: When analyzed later, a missense DCLRE1C variant was found to be linked to TCR beta V- and J-gene trimming.

The sequenced sample was PBMCs. This chain connects TRBV6-5 to TRBJ1-1; D is ambiguous. The source is a man in his sixties in good health and CMV-seronegative. CDR3: CASSRTEDTEAFF. Written as DNA, the CDR3 is TGTGCCAGCAGTCGGACGGAGGACACTGAAGCTTTCTTT.